A single sample gave rise to the 21 T cell receptor beta chains below, sequenced in a study of cytomegalovirus exposure and HLA in healthy donors (dated by TCRdb to about 2017). The library was made by the immunoSEQ multiplex PCR assay. A mixture of 60 forward primers for TCR Vbeta segments and 13 reverse primers for TCR Jbeta segments was used in the multiplex PCR. Held by TCRdb, this immuneACCESS table contains in-frame sequences only and omits some clones. Under half of the omission traces to an unresolved V gene where checked; the cause of the rest is unknown. This sample lists 150,000 to 200,000 clones; 65% to 85% were detected once. About 0.77% of the sample rests with the top ten. Material for sequencing was PBMCs. These receptors all come from a woman aged 18 to 35 in good health and CMV-seronegative.

The gene calls are TRBV19 and TRBJ1-4; 9 nucleotides line up with TRBD1. Germline values: CDR1 LNHDA, CDR2 SQIVND (reference sequence). This CDR3 has 17 amino acids. The V gene end was trimmed by 5 bases and the J gene end by 0 bases; junction bases not matched to a gene: 7. CDR3 nucleotide sequence: TGTGCCAGTAGTGCCGGGACAGGGAACCCAACTAATGAAAAACTGTTTTTT. Its translation: CASSAGTGNPTNEKLFF.

The chain couples TRBV19 to TRBJ1-1, with D perhaps matching TRBD1 (5 bases). Per the germline V gene, CDR1 is LNHDA and CDR2 is SQIVND (reference sequence). Between the trimmed V and J ends, which lost 5 bases and 1 base, there was a span of 17 bases. The CDR3 has 16 amino acids. The CDR3, as DNA: TGTGCCAGTAGTCCCGGGGTGGGAGGGGCGAACACTGAAGCTTTCTTT. Amino acid sequence: CASSPGVGGANTEAFF.

The chain uses TRBV5-1 and TRBJ2-1; D is possibly TRBD2 (7 bases). Trimming left V 3 bases short and J 0 bases short, with 10 bases between. The CDR3 loop spans 15 amino acids. Germline V lookup: CDR1 SGHRS, CDR2 YFSETQ. In nucleotides, the CDR3 is TGCGCCAGCAGCTCAAGGGGGGGCTCCTACAATGAGCAGTTCTTC. This gives the protein CASSSRGGSYNEQFF.

This clone was recorded a few times. The rearrangement links TRBV28 to TRBJ1-1; unclear D gene. CDR1 is MDHEN and CDR2 is SYDVKM in the germline V gene. Trimming removed 4 bases at V and 5 bases at J, with 8 bases between. This CDR3 region has 12 residues. The CDR3 region is CASSYRRTEAFF. CDR3 DNA sequence: TGTGCCAGCAGTTACCGGAGAACTGAAGCTTTCTTT.

The chain couples TRBV7-3 to TRBJ2-5; TRBD2 aligns across 7 bases. Germline lookup yields CDR1 SGHTA and CDR2 FQGTGA. The CDR3 runs 15 residues. The J segment lost 5 bases and the V segment lost 1 base, leaving 7 bases of the junction unmatched. CDR3 bases: TGTGCCAGCAGCTTAAACGGACTAGGGGTGGAGACCCAGTACTTC. Translated: CASSLNGLGVETQYF.

V and J are TRBV10-3 and TRBJ2-2; TRBD1 matches 9 bases. This CDR3 has 15 residues. The germline V gene encodes CDR1 ENHRY and CDR2 SYGVKD. J was trimmed by 5 bases and V by 5 bases; bases with no gene match: 6. The CDR3 reads CAISSTGGGTGELFF. The CDR3 DNA follows: TGTGCCATCAGTAGTACAGGGGGCGGTACCGGGGAGCTGTTTTTT.

This clone appeared a few times. J is TRBJ2-1 and V is TRBV6-1; TRBD2 agrees at 13 bases. V was clipped by 2 bases and J by 10 bases; unmatched bases: 17. The V gene's germline CDR1 is MNHNS and CDR2 SASEGT. This CDR3 has 19 amino acids. Written as DNA, the CDR3 is TGTGCCAGCAGTGAACTCCTATGGACTAGCGGGGGATTCGGTGAGGAGCAGTTCTTC. Translating gives CASSELLWTSGGFGEEQFF.

V gene TRBV7-6 combines with J gene TRBJ2-5; TRBD2 matches at 11 bases. The CDR3 is 15 residues long. Germline CDR1 and CDR2: SGHVS and FNYEAQ. J lost 5 bases, V lost 5 bases, and 7 bases had no gene match. The CDR3 DNA is TGTGCCAGCAGCAACCGACTAGCGGGAAGCGAGACCCAGTACTTC. Residues: CASSNRLAGSETQYF. Full variable domain (remainder filled in from reference TRBV7-6 and TRBJ2-5): GAGVSQSPRYKVTKRGQDVALRCDPISGHVSLYWYRQALGQGPEFLTYFNYEAQQDKSGLPNDRFSAERPEGSISTLTIQRTEQRDSAMYRCASSNRLAGSETQYFGPGTRLLVL.

This clone has more than one count but fewer than ten. The V and J genes are TRBV5-1 and TRBJ2-3, with D unresolved. CDR3 length equals 14 residues. Germline V gene lookup returns CDR1 SGHRS and CDR2 YFSETQ. Deletions cut 0 bases from V and 8 bases from J, with 13 bases between. Here the CDR3 reads CASSLDLNPPTQYF. The CDR3 nucleotides are TGCGCCAGCAGCTTGGACCTAAACCCCCCTACGCAGTATTTT.

The gene calls are TRBV28 and TRBJ1-1; possibly TRBD1 for D (5 bases). Germline CDR1 reads MDHEN; CDR2 reads SYDVKM. The CDR3 runs to 17 residues. V was cut by 2 bases and J by 0 bases, with 16 bases left in between. The CDR3 loop is CASSLGPRGGVNTEAFF. The CDR3 DNA is TGTGCCAGCAGTTTAGGGCCAAGGGGCGGCGTGAACACTGAAGCTTTCTTT.

This chain connects TRBV6-7 to TRBJ1-5; the D is unclear. TRBV6-7 is reported as an ORF; its role is uncertain. V gave up 2 bases and J gave up 2 bases, with 22 bases separating them. The CDR3 totals 19 residues. This CDR3 is CASSYRGKRCAKGNQPQHF. The CDR3 DNA is TGTGCCAGCAGTTACCGCGGCAAGCGCTGCGCCAAGGGCAATCAGCCCCAGCATTTT.

The chain joins TRBV19 to TRBJ2-6, with D hard to call. Germline V gene sequence: CDR1 LNHDA, CDR2 SQIVND (reference sequence). Trimming took off 5 bases at V and 0 bases at J, with 14 bases between the two ends. The CDR3 loop spans 17 amino acids. This chain's CDR3 is CASSPLSPLSGANVLTF. The CDR3 DNA is TGTGCCAGTAGTCCCCTTTCCCCTCTCTCTGGGGCCAACGTCCTGACTTTC.

This clone has only one observation. The genes are TRBV11-2 and TRBJ2-7; 7 positions match TRBD1. Germline-derived CDR1 and CDR2 are SGHAT and FQNNGV. This CDR3 is 15 amino acids long. Trimming removed 1 base from V and 2 bases from J; junction bases left unmatched: 5. The CDR3 is CASSLVAGGTYEQYF. CDR3 bases: TGTGCCAGCAGCTTAGTGGCAGGGGGAACCTACGAGCAGTACTTC.

This clone was detected only once. Its ends do not fully match the called genes, so a read error is possible. V gene TRBV7-9 combines with J gene TRBJ2-5, with 7 bases fitting TRBD2. The CDR3 is 12 amino acids. Germline assignment: CDR1 SEHNR and CDR2 FQNEAQ (reference sequence). CDR3 region: CSSSLGGETQYF. As DNA, the CDR3 is TGTTCCAGCAGCCTCGGGGGGGAGACCCAGTACTTC.

The chain has TRBV28 and TRBJ1-2; TRBD1 aligns across 7 bases. The CDR3 covers 15 residues. Germline values: CDR1 MDHEN, CDR2 SYDVKM. The V segment lost 3 bases and the J segment 5 bases; nucleotides outside the gene matches: 9. CDR3 sequence reads: CASSLIRDSDYGYTF. As DNA, the CDR3 is TGTGCCAGCAGTTTGATCCGGGACAGTGATTATGGCTACACCTTC.

Many counts were recorded for this clone. The chain uses TRBV6-1 and TRBJ2-1; D unclear. CDR3 length: 14 residues. Germline CDR1 is MNHNS and CDR2 is SASEGT. Trimming took 0 bases from V and 7 from J, leaving 10 bases between them. The DNA of the CDR3 is TGTGCCAGCAGTGAAGCGCTTACTGTGAATGAGCAGTTCTTC. It codes for CASSEALTVNEQFF.

The chain has TRBV10-3 and TRBJ2-5; weak D call: TRBD2 (6 bases). CDR3 size: 14 residues. Germline values: CDR1 ENHRY, CDR2 SYGVKD. Trimming took 6 bases from V and 0 from J, leaving 11 bases between them. CDR3 nucleotide sequence: TGTGCCATCAGCGCAGGACTAAACCAAGAGACCCAGTACTTC. The encoded protein is CAISAGLNQETQYF.

The V call is TRBV5-5, the J call TRBJ1-4; D is uncertain. Per the germline V gene, CDR1 is SGHKS and CDR2 is YYEKEE (reference sequence). CDR3 length: 15 residues. Trimming removed 6 bases at V and 0 bases at J, with 12 bases between. CDR3 protein: CASTPRASTNEKLFF. DNA of the CDR3: TGTGCCAGCACCCCGAGGGCTTCAACTAATGAAAAACTGTTTTTT.

This sequence joins TRBV2 and TRBJ2-2, with D possibly matching TRBD2 (7 bases). Germline CDR1 and CDR2: SNHLY and FYNNEI. This CDR3 has 15 residues. Trimming took off 5 bases at V and 5 bases at J, with 15 bases between the two ends. In DNA, the CDR3 is TGTGCCAGCAGTCTGGAGGGGAGGGGGACCGGGGAGCTGTTTTTT. Its protein is CASSLEGRGTGELFF.

This chain links TRBV10-3 with TRBJ2-3; 9 bases match TRBD1. Germline lookup yields CDR1 ENHRY and CDR2 SYGVKD. The CDR3 spans 13 residues. V was clipped by 10 bases and J by 4 bases; unmatched bases: 6. The CDR3 coding sequence is TGTGCCAGCACAGGGGGCGGCGCAGATACGCAGTATTTT. This translates into CASTGGGADTQYF.

This clone has only a few counts. This chain connects TRBV19 to TRBJ2-5; 7 bases line up with TRBD1. With V trimmed by 6 bases and J by 2 bases, 3 bases remained unmatched. The V gene's germline CDR1 is LNHDA and CDR2 SQIVND (reference sequence). This CDR3 has 13 residues. CDR3 region: CASSGTAQETQYF. CDR3 nucleotides: TGTGCCAGTAGCGGGACAGCGCAAGAGACCCAGTACTTC.